The rows below give T cell receptor beta chains drawn from one sample of a study of shared clonotypes between healthy human individuals. Assay used: immunoSEQ multiplex PCR; TCRdb lists only in-frame clones, some missing. The table records approximately 720,000 clones, about 91% of them present only once. Source material: naive CD8+ T cells sorted from blood. The receptor set was obtained from a man aged 30 to 39 in good health. CDR3s include the opening cysteine and the closing phenylalanine or tryptophan. The D gene is left open where the match is weak. Part of the rows lack a size; the others show once, few, many or a class for expanded clones.

J	size	length	V	D	CDR3	DNA
TRBJ2-2	-	15	TRBV13	TRBD1	CASRPTGESTGELFF	TGTGCCAGCAGGCCGACAGGGGAGTCGACCGGGGAGCTGTTTTTT
TRBJ2-7	-	15	TRBV7-9	TRBD1	CASSHTGTGVIEQYF	TGTGCCAGCAGCCATACCGGGACAGGGGTAATTGAGCAGTACTTC
TRBJ2-1	-	15	TRBV11-3	-	CASSDTVSSYNEQFF	TGTGCCAGCAGCGATACGGTCAGCTCCTACAATGAGCAGTTCTTC
TRBJ2-3	-	16	TRBV7-6	TRBD1	CASSQLQGAMADTQYF	TGTGCCAGCAGCCAGCTACAGGGGGCAATGGCAGATACGCAGTATTTT
TRBJ1-2	-	13	TRBV10-2	-	CASNDGGQDGYTF	TGCGCCAGCAATGATGGGGGGCAGGATGGCTACACCTTC
TRBJ2-4	-	10	TRBV7-9	-	CASNRGIQYF	TGTGCCAGCAACCGGGGCATTCAGTACTTC
TRBJ2-2	-	13	TRBV29-1	-	CSVLTANTGELFF	TGCAGCGTTTTAACAGCGAACACCGGGGAGCTGTTTTTT
TRBJ2-5	-	11	TRBV7-9	-	CASSFSAEQYF	TGTGCCAGCAGCTTCTCTGCAGAGCAGTACTTC
TRBJ2-7	-	16	TRBV7-2	-	CASSSTGPTSSYEQYF	TGTGCCAGCAGCTCTACAGGGCCAACTAGCTCCTACGAGCAGTACTTC
TRBJ2-3	-	14	TRBV29-1	-	CSSGDSRSTDTQYF	TGCAGCTCGGGCGACAGTCGCAGCACAGATACGCAGTATTTT
TRBJ2-3	-	16	TRBV25-1	-	CASSEKLSLTTDTQYF	TGTGCCAGCAGTGAAAAACTATCCCTCACCACAGATACGCAGTATTTT
TRBJ1-1	-	17	TRBV28	-	CASSFGVVRGLNTEAFF	TGTGCCAGCAGTTTTGGCGTGGTGCGGGGCTTGAACACTGAAGCTTTCTTT
TRBJ2-7	-	15	TRBV14	TRBD1	CASSHFGTGDYEQYF	TGTGCCAGCAGCCACTTTGGGACAGGGGATTACGAGCAGTACTTC
TRBJ1-3	-	14	TRBV29-1	-	CSVRRLGSGNTIYF	TGCAGCGTCCGTCGGTTAGGCTCTGGAAACACCATATATTTT
TRBJ2-7	-	15	TRBV27	-	CASSLGRGGGYEQYF	TGTGCCAGCAGTCTTGGTCGCGGAGGGGGCTACGAGCAGTACTTC
TRBJ1-4	-	18	TRBV4-1	TRBD1	CASSQASGLGGGREKLFF	TGCGCCAGCAGCCAAGCGAGCGGGCTAGGGGGCGGTCGGGAAAAACTGTTTTTT
TRBJ2-3	-	14	TRBV10-3	TRBD2	CAISGREGRDTQYF	TGTGCCATCAGTGGGCGGGAGGGCAGGGATACGCAGTATTTT
TRBJ2-2	-	17	TRBV4-1	-	CASSHGRARVNTGELFF	TGCGCCAGCAGCCACGGGAGAGCAAGGGTAAACACCGGGGAGCTGTTTTTT
TRBJ1-5	once	14	TRBV6-1	-	CASSEWTDNQPQHF	TGTGCCAGCAGTGAATGGACGGACAATCAGCCCCAGCATTTT
TRBJ2-7	few	15	TRBV6-5	-	CASSYSPQGGYEQYF	TGTGCCAGCAGTTACTCTCCACAGGGCGGCTACGAGCAGTACTTC
TRBJ2-1	-	15	TRBV5-1	TRBD2	CASSPWAGVDNEQFF	TGCGCCAGCAGCCCCTGGGCGGGAGTGGACAATGAGCAGTTCTTC
TRBJ1-3	-	15	TRBV5-4	-	CASSLSDLSGNTIYF	TGTGCCAGCAGCTTGTCGGATCTCTCTGGAAACACCATATATTTT
TRBJ1-2	-	16	TRBV28	-	CASRTRTDDRSYGYTF	TGTGCCAGCAGAACACGTACTGACGACAGATCCTATGGCTACACCTTC
TRBJ2-1	-	12	TRBV11-2	-	CASSPRYNEQFF	TGTGCCAGCAGCCCCAGATACAATGAGCAGTTCTTC
TRBJ2-1	-	16	TRBV6-6	TRBD1	CASSYSTGGADNEQFF	TGTGCCAGCAGTTACTCGACAGGGGGCGCAGACAATGAGCAGTTCTTC
TRBJ2-3	-	16	TRBV6-1	-	CASSEYSSRPPDTQYF	TGTGCCAGCAGTGAATACTCCAGCCGACCCCCAGATACGCAGTATTTT
TRBJ2-1	-	11	TRBV7-9	-	CASSSSDEQFF	TGTGCCAGCAGCTCGTCGGATGAGCAGTTCTTC
TRBJ2-7	-	14	TRBV4-1	-	CASSQWDRSNEQYF	TGCGCCAGCAGCCAATGGGACCGGTCCAACGAGCAGTACTTC
TRBJ2-1	-	12	TRBV29-1	-	CSVESSYNEQFF	TGCAGCGTCGAGAGCTCCTACAATGAGCAGTTCTTC
TRBJ1-1	-	13	TRBV4-3	-	CASSHRLYTEAFF	TGCGCCAGCAGCCACCGTCTCTACACTGAAGCTTTCTTT
TRBJ2-2	-	15	TRBV28	-	CASSLLSGVSGELFF	TGTGCCAGCAGTTTACTATCAGGGGTGAGCGGGGAGCTGTTTTTT
TRBJ2-1	-	13	TRBV7-2	-	CASSEGGYNEQFF	TGTGCCAGCAGCGAAGGTGGTTACAATGAGCAGTTCTTC
TRBJ2-5	-	16	TRBV7-9	-	CASSSYDTGFQETQYF	TGTGCCAGCAGCTCTTACGATACAGGGTTCCAAGAGACCCAGTACTTC
TRBJ1-1	few	15	TRBV2	TRBD1	CASTLYGQGATEAFF	TGTGCCAGCACTCTATATGGGCAGGGGGCGACTGAAGCTTTCTTT
TRBJ2-3	-	16	TRBV28	TRBD2	CASSFVLAGTTDTQYF	TGTGCCAGCAGTTTCGTCCTAGCGGGGACTACAGATACGCAGTATTTT
TRBJ1-1	-	16	TRBV9	-	CASSVADMGRNTEAFF	TGTGCCAGCAGCGTAGCTGACATGGGGAGGAACACTGAAGCTTTCTTT
TRBJ1-1	-	12	TRBV7-9	-	CASSPQNTEAFF	TGTGCCAGCAGTCCACAAAACACTGAAGCTTTCTTT
TRBJ2-5	-	13	TRBV28	-	CATQPPDQETQYF	TGTGCCACCCAGCCTCCGGATCAAGAGACCCAGTACTTC
TRBJ2-7	-	15	TRBV4-2	-	CASSQEAAHSYEQYF	TGTGCCAGCAGCCAAGAGGCAGCGCACTCCTACGAGCAGTACTTC
TRBJ2-1	-	18	TRBV9	TRBD2	CASSVKAGGRWPYNEQFF	TGTGCCAGCAGCGTTAAAGCGGGAGGCCGCTGGCCCTACAATGAGCAGTTCTTC
TRBJ2-2	-	15	TRBV5-1	-	CASTDGQRATGELFF	TGCGCCAGCACTGATGGACAGAGGGCCACCGGGGAGCTGTTTTTT
TRBJ2-7	-	14	TRBV28	TRBD2	CASSLGLSTYEQYF	TGTGCCAGCAGTTTGGGACTATCAACCTACGAGCAGTACTTC
TRBJ2-1	-	17	TRBV27	TRBD2	CASSSLLAGSSYNEQFF	TGTGCCAGCAGTTCCTTACTAGCGGGGAGCTCCTACAATGAGCAGTTCTTC
TRBJ2-7	-	16	TRBV5-1	-	CASSLDLLDTPYEQYF	TGCGCCAGCAGCTTGGATTTATTGGACACTCCCTACGAGCAGTACTTC
TRBJ2-2	-	14	TRBV5-8	-	CASSSDSLTGELFF	TGTGCCAGCAGCTCGGACAGCCTCACCGGGGAGCTGTTTTTT
TRBJ1-1	-	14	TRBV7-9	TRBD1	CASSFTGGGTEAFF	TGTGCCAGCAGCTTTACAGGGGGAGGCACTGAAGCTTTCTTT
TRBJ2-1	-	17	TRBV19	TRBD2	CASGSETSGSSYNEQFF	TGTGCCAGCGGATCCGAGACTAGCGGGAGCTCCTACAATGAGCAGTTCTTC
TRBJ1-4	-	15	TRBV27	-	CASSPDSPTGEKLFF	TGTGCCAGCAGCCCTGACAGTCCGACGGGGGAAAAACTGTTTTTT
TRBJ2-7	many	19	TRBV6-4	-	CASSDSSSVQAPRSYEQYF	TGTGCCAGCAGTGACTCTTCGAGCGTGCAGGCCCCCCGCTCCTACGAGCAGTACTTC
TRBJ2-1	-	13	TRBV4-1	-	CASSQDPGTEQFF	TGCGCCAGCAGCCAAGACCCGGGCACGGAGCAGTTCTTC
TRBJ1-5	-	15	TRBV27	-	CASRSVGGSNQPQHF	TGTGCCAGCAGATCCGTCGGAGGGAGCAATCAGCCCCAGCATTTT
TRBJ2-5	-	15	TRBV7-8	-	CASSLMQRAEETQYF	TGTGCCAGCAGCTTAATGCAGCGGGCCGAAGAGACCCAGTACTTC
TRBJ2-1	once	16	TRBV9	TRBD2	CASSVAAGVQSNEQFF	TGTGCCAGCAGCGTAGCGGCGGGAGTTCAGTCCAATGAGCAGTTCTTC
TRBJ2-1	-	11	TRBV29-1	-	CSVDSYNEQFF	TGCAGCGTTGACAGCTACAATGAGCAGTTCTTC
TRBJ2-7	-	17	TRBV5-4	TRBD2	CASSSGLAGVSSYEQYF	TGTGCCAGCAGCTCGGGACTAGCGGGAGTTTCCTCCTACGAGCAGTACTTC